The sequence of this TCR beta chain was determined in a study of patients and donors after allogeneic stem cell transplantation. TCRdb reanalysed the RT-PCR reads using MiXCR and keeps one entry per CDR3 protein. The data show 400,000 to 500,000 distinct CDR3 sequences, 16% seen once. This clonotype was detected only a few times. The V end lost 3 bases, the J end lost 11 bases, and 7 bases lay between the germline ends. Germline lookup yields CDR1 KGHDR and CDR2 SFDVKD. The CDR3 totals 11 residues. This sequence was found in a human donor who was either an allogeneic HSCT recipient or a stem cell or donor lymphocyte infusion donor (not recorded which). It is not recorded whose cells these are; they may come from a transplant donor. Sequenced input: blood, either unsorted or a sorted T cell fraction (not recorded which). The chain carries TRBV24-1 and TRBJ2-1; tentative D call: TRBD2 (6 bases). CDR3 protein: CATSDGTQQFF. The CDR3 DNA is TGTGCCACCAGTGATGGGACTCAGCAGTTCTTC.